This T cell receptor (beta chain) was found in a study of cytomegalovirus exposure and HLA in healthy donors. General study results and limits: Reportedly, a later analysis found an Asian-associated ancestry cluster had fewer N-insertions than the roughly 670-donor mean.

A remark on this clone: The antigen is not known. At one end the junction does not follow the germline gene, possibly because of a read error.

PCR was performed using 60 Vbeta and 13 Jbeta primers. Profiling relied on immunoSEQ multiplex PCR, and the TCRdb table lists in-frame clones only, not all of them. The sample carries 95,000 to 110,000 clones, about three quarters recorded once. The length of the CDR3 is 12 residues. CDR1 and CDR2 from the germline V gene are SEHNR and FQNEAQ (reference sequence). Input material: PBMCs. The sequence was collected from a man in his 60s in good health and CMV-seropositive. The J gene is TRBJ1-2, the V gene TRBV7-9; a possible D gene is TRBD1 (5 bases). CDR3 region: CSSSLDRYGYTF. For the CDR3, the DNA is TGTTCCAGCAGCTTAGACAGATATGGCTACACCTTC.